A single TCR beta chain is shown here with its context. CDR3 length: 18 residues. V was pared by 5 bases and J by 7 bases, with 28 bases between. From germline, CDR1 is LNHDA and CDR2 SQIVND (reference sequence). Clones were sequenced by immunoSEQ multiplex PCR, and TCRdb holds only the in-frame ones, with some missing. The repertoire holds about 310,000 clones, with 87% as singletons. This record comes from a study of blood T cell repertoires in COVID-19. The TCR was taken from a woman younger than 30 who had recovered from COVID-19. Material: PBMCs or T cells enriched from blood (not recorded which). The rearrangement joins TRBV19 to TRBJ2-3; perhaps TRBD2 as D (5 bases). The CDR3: CASSSAIGGSPVGNTQYF. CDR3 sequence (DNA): TGTGCCAGTAGTTCTGCCATTGGAGGCAGCCCCGTAGGGAATACGCAGTATTTT.